This T cell receptor beta chain was sequenced for a study of blood T cell repertoires in COVID-19. Study at large: T cells, B-cell-depleted T cells, or PBMCs provided the cDNA or gDNA that served as material.

Libraries were prepared by immunoSEQ multiplex PCR; TCRdb keeps only in-frame clonotypes and omits some of them. The data show about 190,000 clones, 70% to 80% seen once. Sequencing was performed on peripheral blood. This sequence originates from a man aged 45-65 years who had recovered from COVID-19.

The DNA for the CDR3 is TGTGCCAGCAGCTCCTCTAGTTTCGGAGGCTACACCTTC. Its translation: CASSSSSFGGYTF. The rearrangement joins TRBV11-2 to TRBJ1-2; D is unclear. Germline CDR1 and CDR2: SGHAT and FQNNGV. Trimming stripped 4 bases from V and 8 bases from J, with 14 bases between. The CDR3 length is 13 residues.